This T cell receptor (beta chain) was found in a study of beta chain features in type 1 diabetes. Study outcomes and limitations: A pattern of fewer insertions and more deletions at VDJ junctions was seen in type 1 diabetes patients. The question of HLA type influencing TCRB rearrangement was one that remained unresolved here. Among all four CD4+ subsets, Type 1 diabetes patients had TCRB CDR3s that were moderately but significantly shorter.

To note about this clone: The antigen is not known.

Germline V gene lookup returns CDR1 MNHEY and CDR2 SVGAGI. There are 15 residues in the CDR3. The ends were cut back, 6 bases at V and 4 bases at J, with 18 bases in the middle. Investigators reverse transcribed all isolated RNA, so they sequenced expressed TCRB transcripts. Assay used: immunoSEQ multiplex PCR; TCRdb lists only in-frame clones, some missing. Of about 660,000 clones in the sample, over 13% are singletons; the top ten hold 0.04%. This TCR was sampled from a man between 18 and 35 years old with type 1 diabetes. The chain combines TRBV6-5 with TRBJ1-2; D unresolved. The material sequenced was naive CD4+ T cells from blood. Here the CDR3 reads CASSLHGLLGYGYTF. The CDR3 coding sequence is TGTGCCAGCAGCCTACACGGGCTACTGGGCTATGGCTACACCTTC.